This T cell receptor (beta chain) was documented in a study of blood T cell repertoires in COVID-19 (dated by TCRdb to the early 2020s). Notes on the research overall: Samples covering the acute and convalescent phases of COVID-19 were provided by collaborators in the United States, Italy and Spain. The prospective study material was composed of cDNA or gDNA derived from T cells, B-cell-depleted T cells, or PBMCs. Deeply sampled blood TCRbeta repertoires from subjects exposed to, actively infected with, or recovered from COVID-19 were included in the dataset. A freely available public database, intended as a resource for researchers studying the immune response to SARS-CoV-2, is where the repertoires were released. Samples came from the ongoing ImmuneRACE study (first 160 participants) plus 1,254 subjects from 6 global collaborators. A de-identified subject ID, COVID-19 status, age in years and sex were almost always included in the sample metadata. Where HLA class I and class II types were available, the types were taken from metadata supplied by the sample provider, not from assay-based typing.

As encoded in the germline V gene (reference sequence), CDR1 is MNHNY while CDR2 is SVGAGI. V and J lose 3 bases and 7 bases, and a span of 11 bases separates them. The CDR3 covers 13 residues, taking in both the cysteine and the phenylalanine. The DNA shown is the 39-base CDR3, in frame from base 1. TCRbeta CDR3 regions were amplified from genomic DNA by means of the immunoSEQ Assay, a bias-controlled multiplex PCR. The authors' pipeline ran thus. Nucleated cell counts per sample were estimated from amplification of reference gene primers within the assay. To quantify the absolute abundance of each unique TCRbeta CDR3 rearrangement, sequence reads were collapsed and filtered. For each sample, productive Simpson clonality was calculated by taking the square root of Simpson's diversity index across productive rearrangements. TCRdb stores this immuneACCESS table with in-frame sequences only. Part of the clones is absent; in the studies checked, under half of the shortfall reflects unresolved V genes, and no reason is known for the rest. V and J calls plus clone size are reproduced from that table; the DNA served to infer D and trimming. Counted in this sample were some 250,000 clones; 70% to 75% of them appeared once. The ten largest clonotypes hold about 3.1% of the sample.

With respect to this clone: Its antigen remains unidentified. Base qualities are not at hand, and no much larger clone is one base apart.

Broad study findings and their caveats: How much clinical and demographic metadata was included differed by source and by participant, and the metadata was provided uncurated.

Collaborating institutions collected whole blood in K2EDTA tubes following their own protocols. For TCRbeta analysis, collaborators shipped samples as frozen whole blood, isolated PBMCs, or DNA extracted from either of those sample types. The TCR comes from a woman of 80 years or more with acute or convalescent COVID-19. The sample taken for sequencing was peripheral blood. The receptor chain draws on TRBV6-6 and TRBJ2-3; possibly the D gene is TRBD2, per 5 matching bases. Here the CDR3 is given as CASSYGELNTQYF. At the DNA level, the sequence is TGTGCCAGCAGTTATGGGGAGTTGAATACGCAGTATTTT.